These 24 T cell receptor beta chains originate from one sample sequenced in a study of shared clonotypes between healthy human individuals. The protocol was immunoSEQ multiplex PCR, while the TCRdb copy is restricted to in-frame clones and leaves out a portion. The profile covers fewer than 400,000 clones, with less than 85% appearing a single time and around 10% taken by the ten largest. Material for sequencing was memory CD4+ T cells sorted from blood. Subset noted: CD45RA-negative fraction. These receptors were taken from a man aged 30 to 39 in good health.

The chain recombines TRBV10-2 with TRBJ1-1, with 8 bases aligning to TRBD1. Germline V gives CDR1 WSHSY, CDR2 SAAADI. The V segment lost 0 bases and the J segment 7 bases; nucleotides outside the gene matches: 4. The CDR3 has 14 amino acids. CDR3 amino acids: CASSESDRVGEAFF. CDR3 nucleotides: TGCGCCAGCAGTGAGTCGGACAGGGTAGGTGAAGCTTTCTTT.

Turning to this clone: Other DNA sequences within the sample encode an identical CDR3. For the CDR3, the DNA is TGTGCCAGCAGCTCTACCCACTCCTACGAGCAGTACTTC. Translation gives CASSSTHSYEQYF. This chain connects TRBV7-9 to TRBJ2-7; no clear D gene. Germline V gene lookup returns CDR1 SEHNR and CDR2 FQNEAQ (reference sequence). V gave up 4 bases and J gave up 0 bases, with 7 bases separating them. The CDR3 extends over 13 amino acids.

The chain links TRBV4-2 to TRBJ2-5, with 9 bases that match TRBD2. After removal of 1 base from V and 9 bases from J, the junction contained 9 bases not matched to a gene. Germline assignment: CDR1 LGHNA and CDR2 YNFKEQ. The CDR3 length is 15 residues. The CDR3 DNA is TGTGCCAGCAGCCAAGTGGGGCGGGAGGGCATGGCCCAGTACTTC. As protein: CASSQVGREGMAQYF.

V is TRBV19 and J is TRBJ2-7; 9 bases are shared with TRBD1. The length of the CDR3 is 16 residues. Germline lookup yields CDR1 LNHDA and CDR2 SQIVND (reference sequence). With 3 bases clipped from V and 2 bases from J, the junction kept 8 bases outside the gene matches. CDR3 in DNA: TGTGCCAGTAGTATGGGGCAAAGGACAGGGGCCTACGAGCAGTACTTC. Translation gives CASSMGQRTGAYEQYF.

This clone occurred a few times. This chain joins TRBV30 and TRBJ2-1, with a weak D call TRBD1 (5 bases). This CDR3 is 14 amino acids long. Deletions cut 8 bases from V and 4 bases from J, with 18 bases between. In germline, CDR1 is GTSNPN, CDR2 SVGIG (reference sequence). CDR3 protein: CATRTLLAYNEQFF. CDR3 DNA: TGTGCCACAAGGACACTCCTCGCGTACAATGAGCAGTTCTTC.

V and J are TRBV6-6 and TRBJ2-4; 8 bases agree with TRBD1. The V and J ends lost 6 bases and 1 base, in that order; junction bases with no gene match: 8. Germline V gene sequence: CDR1 MNHNY, CDR2 SVGAGI (reference sequence). The CDR3 sequence is 16 residues long. The CDR3 region has the DNA TGTGCCAGCAGCTCGGATCACAGGGGGGCCAAAAACATTCAGTACTTC. Translating gives CASSSDHRGAKNIQYF.

With respect to this clone: The junction differs from germline at one of its ends, possibly a read error. The chain has TRBV10-2 and TRBJ2-7; 9 bases agree with TRBD2. The length of the CDR3 is 19 residues. Per the germline V gene, CDR1 is WSHSY and CDR2 is SAAADI. The CDR3 bases are TGCGCCAGCACCCGCCGGTTTTTGGCCGCGGGGACTAGCTCCCACGAGCAGTACTTC. Amino acids: CASTRRFLAAGTSSHEQYF.

V gene TRBV14 combines with J gene TRBJ2-5; TRBD2 is a possible D gene (5 bases). Trimming cost V 0 bases and J 1 base, with 12 bases left between them. This CDR3 spans 16 amino acids. CDR1 and CDR2 (germline): SGHDN, FVKESK. The DNA for the CDR3 is TGTGCCAGCAGCCAAGATCGGGGAAGAACCCAAGAGACCCAGTACTTC. It specifies CASSQDRGRTQETQYF. The variable domain in full, with the rest retrieved from reference TRBV14 and TRBJ2-5, is EAGVTQFPSHSVIEKGQTVTLRCDPISGHDNLYWYRRVMGKEIKFLLHFVKESKQDESGMPNNRFLAERTGGTYSTLKVQPAELEDSGVYFCASSQDRGRTQETQYFGPGTRLLVL.

Concerning this clone: Given a much more abundant clone one base away, this may be a read error. The rearrangement joins TRBV19 to TRBJ1-5; tentative D call: TRBD1 (6 bases). Germline CDR1 LNHDA, CDR2 SQIVND (reference sequence). The V end was cut by 3 bases, the J end by 3 bases, with 9 bases between. The CDR3 contains 14 residues. CDR3 sequence (DNA): TGTGCCAGTAGTATCACAGGGCCCAATCAGCCCCAGCATTTT. Translated: CASSITGPNQPQHF.

This rearrangement joins TRBV7-2 to TRBJ2-1; 16 bases map to TRBD2. The CDR3 length is 17 residues. V gave up 9 bases and J gave up 4 bases; unmatched junction bases: 9. Germline V gene data show CDR1 as SGHTA and CDR2 as FQGNSA. Written as DNA, the CDR3 is TGTGCCAGTGGACCGGGACTAGCGGGAGGGGGTTACAATGAGCAGTTCTTC. This encodes CASGPGLAGGGYNEQFF.

The chain links TRBV6-5 to TRBJ1-4; D perhaps matches TRBD1 (6 bases). Trimming left V 6 bases short and J 3 bases short, with 11 bases between. Per germline, CDR1 MNHEY and CDR2 SVGAGI. This CDR3 comprises 14 residues. The CDR3 is CASSGGASNEKLFF. As DNA, the CDR3 is TGTGCCAGCAGCGGGGGGGCGTCTAATGAAAAACTGTTTTTT.

This clone has only one observation. The chain carries TRBV6-1 and TRBJ1-1, with D possibly matching TRBD1 (5 bases). The CDR3 runs 13 residues. V dropped 4 bases and J dropped 1 base, with 7 bases sitting between them. CDR1 and CDR2 from the germline V gene are MNHNS and SASEGT. CDR3 bases: TGTGCCAGCAGTGCGACAGAGAACACTGAAGCTTTCTTT. Encoded protein: CASSATENTEAFF.

This clone was counted many times. The chain combines TRBV2 with TRBJ2-1; 10 positions match TRBD2. The CDR3 is 15 amino acids. The J segment lost 9 bases and the V segment lost 10 bases, leaving 15 bases of the junction unmatched. Germline assignment: CDR1 SNHLY and CDR2 FYNNEI. Here the CDR3 reads CAIVRGSGRDGEQFF. CDR3 coding DNA: TGTGCCATTGTCCGGGGAAGCGGGAGGGATGGTGAGCAGTTCTTC.

This chain connects TRBV2 to TRBJ1-2; TRBD1 aligns across 7 bases. The CDR3 runs 13 residues. Germline V gene sequence: CDR1 SNHLY, CDR2 FYNNEI. The junction had 5 bases not matched to a gene; V was cut back by 6 bases and J by 4 bases. CDR3 protein: CASREPGGYGYTF. The CDR3 DNA reads TGTGCCAGCAGGGAACCAGGGGGCTATGGCTACACCTTC.

This clone was picked up many times. CDR3 nucleotides: TGTGCCAGTAGTCCACAACTACTCCGCGCCTTGAACACCGGGGAGCTGTTTTTT. Amino acid sequence: CASSPQLLRALNTGELFF. This chain joins TRBV19 and TRBJ2-2; D is unresolved. Germline CDR1 and CDR2: LNHDA and SQIVND (reference sequence). Trimming removed 5 bases from V and 1 base from J, with 20 bases in between. This CDR3 region has 18 residues.

This chain connects TRBV7-9 to TRBJ1-3; D might be TRBD1 (5 bases). The CDR3 runs to 17 residues. Trimming pared 2 bases from V and 3 bases from J, leaving 17 bases between. Per the germline V gene, CDR1 is SEHNR and CDR2 is FQNEAQ (reference sequence). In DNA, the CDR3 is TGTGCCAGCAGCTTAATCACCGGGACGAACCTTGGAAACACCATATATTTT. Translating it yields CASSLITGTNLGNTIYF.

This chain uses TRBV11-3 with TRBJ1-1; D remains unclear. V was trimmed by 2 bases and J by 1 base, leaving 5 bases between them. Germline V gene sequence: CDR1 SGHNT, CDR2 YENEEA. The CDR3 covers 13 residues. The DNA for the CDR3 is TGTGCCAGCAGCTTAATCGGGAACACTGAAGCTTTCTTT. Amino acids: CASSLIGNTEAFF.

The chain recombines TRBV10-1 with TRBJ2-7, with a weak D call TRBD2 (5 bases). Germline assignment: CDR1 WNHNN and CDR2 SYGVQD (reference sequence). Trimming took off 4 bases at V and 2 bases at J, with 12 bases between the two ends. The CDR3 has 14 residues. DNA for the CDR3: TGCGCCAGCAGTGCGTTCACGGAGGCCTACGAGCAGTACTTC. It yields the protein CASSAFTEAYEQYF.

With regard to this clone: Other DNA variants within this sample encode the same CDR3. V usage is TRBV20-1 and J usage is TRBJ2-3; unclear D gene. Trimming took 1 base from V and 4 from J, leaving 3 bases between them. CDR1 and CDR2 from the germline V gene are DFQATT and SNEGSKA (reference sequence). The CDR3 extends over 11 amino acids. The CDR3 DNA follows: TGCAGTGCTAGAGTAGCAGATACGCAGTATTTT. Its protein product is CSARVADTQYF.

The rearrangement links TRBV5-1 to TRBJ2-3, with a tentative D call TRBD1 (6 bases). The CDR3 extends over 15 amino acids. Per the germline V gene, CDR1 is SGHRS and CDR2 is YFSETQ. The V end lost 1 base, the J end lost 3 bases, and 12 bases lay between the germline ends. Here the CDR3 DNA reads TGCGCCAGCAGCTTGTTCGACAGGCAGACAGATACGCAGTATTTT. Translated, it gives CASSLFDRQTDTQYF.

The genes are TRBV4-3 and TRBJ2-5; 7 nucleotides align to TRBD2. The CDR3 length is 17 residues. V shed 4 bases, J shed 1 base, and the junction held 12 bases outside the gene matches. CDR1 and CDR2 (germline): LGHNA, YSLEER. As DNA, the CDR3 is TGCGCCAGCAGCCGAAGAGTTGCGGGAGCACTCCAAGAGACCCAGTACTTC. It translates to CASSRRVAGALQETQYF.

In regard to this clone: Different DNA sequences within this sample yield the same CDR3. The chain recombines TRBV29-1 with TRBJ2-3; 13 nucleotides match TRBD2. Germline V gives CDR1 SQVTM, CDR2 ANQGSEA. With 6 bases clipped from V and 3 bases from J, the junction kept 6 bases outside the gene matches. The CDR3 length is 15 residues. CDR3 sequence reads: CSVAETSGRTDTQYF. The CDR3 DNA is TGCAGCGTCGCCGAGACTAGCGGGAGGACAGATACGCAGTATTTT.

This sequence joins TRBV10-2 and TRBJ2-2; D is unresolved. In germline, CDR1 is WSHSY, CDR2 SAAADI. With 4 bases removed from V and 3 bases from J, the gap between germline ends came to 3 bases. The CDR3 is 12 residues long. The CDR3 is CASSVYTGELFF. The CDR3 nucleotides are TGCGCCAGCAGTGTATACACCGGGGAGCTGTTTTTT.

The V call is TRBV25-1, the J call TRBJ2-7; D is possibly TRBD1 (5 bases). V was shortened by 4 bases and J by 3 bases, with 13 bases between the two germline ends. This CDR3 comprises 14 residues. From germline, CDR1 is MGHDK and CDR2 SYGVNS. CDR3 nucleotides: TGTGCCAGCAGTGCGGCAGGGAACATCTACGAGCAGTACTTC. Its protein product is CASSAAGNIYEQYF.